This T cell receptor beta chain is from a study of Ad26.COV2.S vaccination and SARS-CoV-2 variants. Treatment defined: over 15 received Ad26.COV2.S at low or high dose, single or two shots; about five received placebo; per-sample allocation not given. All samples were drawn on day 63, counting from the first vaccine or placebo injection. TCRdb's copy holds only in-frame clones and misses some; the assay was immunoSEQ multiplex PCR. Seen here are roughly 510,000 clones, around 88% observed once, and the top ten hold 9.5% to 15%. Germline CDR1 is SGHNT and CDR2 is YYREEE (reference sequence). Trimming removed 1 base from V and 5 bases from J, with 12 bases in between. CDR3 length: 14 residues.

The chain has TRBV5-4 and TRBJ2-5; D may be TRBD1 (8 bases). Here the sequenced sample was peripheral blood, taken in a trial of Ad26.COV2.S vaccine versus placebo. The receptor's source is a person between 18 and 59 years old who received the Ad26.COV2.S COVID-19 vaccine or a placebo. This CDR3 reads CASSLLQGGETQYF. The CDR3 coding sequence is TGTGCCAGCAGCTTGCTACAGGGGGGGGAGACCCAGTACTTC.